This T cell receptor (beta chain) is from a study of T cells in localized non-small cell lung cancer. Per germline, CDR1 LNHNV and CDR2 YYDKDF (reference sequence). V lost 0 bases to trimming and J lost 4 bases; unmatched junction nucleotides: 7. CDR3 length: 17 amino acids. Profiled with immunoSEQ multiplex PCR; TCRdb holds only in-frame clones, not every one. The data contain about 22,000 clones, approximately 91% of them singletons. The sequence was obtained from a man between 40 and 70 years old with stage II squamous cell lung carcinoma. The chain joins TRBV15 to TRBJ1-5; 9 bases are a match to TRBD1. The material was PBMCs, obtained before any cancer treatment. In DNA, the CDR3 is TGTGCCACCAGCAGAGATCCACGGGACAGGGCGAATCAGCCCCAGCATTTT. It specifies CATSRDPRDRANQPQHF.